This TCR beta chain was obtained from a study of cytomegalovirus exposure and HLA in healthy donors. Germline-derived CDR1 and CDR2 are SGHVS and FQNEAQ. This CDR3 contains 15 residues. Trimming at V came to 2 bases and at J to 0 bases, leaving 3 bases not matched to a gene. PCR involved 60 Vbeta and 13 Jbeta primers. Profiled with immunoSEQ multiplex PCR; TCRdb holds only in-frame clones, not every one. Seen here are approximately 100,000 clones, over 60% observed once, and the top ten hold 2% to 3%. Whole-study findings and limits: Donor immune exposure was known only as CMV serostatus. The authors listed some 160 TCR beta chains as cytomegalovirus-associated. On later analysis, the bulk of CMV-associated TCR beta chains appeared to be HLA-restricted.

On this clone itself: As yet, its antigen is unknown.

The sequenced sample was PBMCs. The sequence was collected from a female donor in good health and CMV-seronegative. The V gene is TRBV7-8, the J gene TRBJ2-7; 8 nucleotides agree with TRBD2. CDR3 residues: CASSLRRGASYEQYF. The CDR3 DNA follows: TGTGCCAGCAGCTTACGGCGGGGGGCCTCCTACGAGCAGTACTTC. The full variable domain, in which reference TRBV7-8 and TRBJ2-7 provide the parts outside the CDR3, is GAGVSQSPRYKVAKRGQDVALRCDPISGHVSLFWYQQALGQGPEFLTYFQNEAQLDKSGLPSDRFFAERPEGSVSTLKIQRTQQEDSAVYLCASSLRRGASYEQYFGPGTRLTVT.